This is a list of T cell receptor beta chains from one sample in a study of blood T cell repertoires in COVID-19. Here immunoSEQ multiplex PCR was the method, and the copy in TCRdb shows in-frame clones only, minus some. The sample lists 350,000 or so clones, around nine tenths occurring once. Sequencing used PBMCs or T cells enriched from blood (not recorded which). Every receptor here comes from a woman aged 25 to 45 who had been exposed to COVID-19. Each CDR3 is given with its conserved first and last residue. A D gene is named only where the DNA matches it firmly. Rows may omit the clone size; those that give it use once, few, many or a size class.

CASSLGGQGMETQYF TGTGCCAGCAGTTTGGGGGGACAGGGAATGGAGACCCAGTACTTC 15 once TRBV28 TRBD1 TRBJ2-5
CASSEENAWETGSYNEQFF TGCGCCAGCAGTGAGGAGAATGCGTGGGAGACAGGCTCCTACAATGAGCAGTTCTTC 19 NA TRBV10-1 NA TRBJ2-1
CASSWGLAGVLDTQYF TGTGCCAGCAGCTGGGGACTAGCGGGAGTATTAGATACGCAGTATTTT 16 NA TRBV7-2 TRBD2 TRBJ2-3
CASSQAPGQGAQNYGYTF TGCGCCAGCAGCCAGGCACCGGGACAGGGGGCTCAAAACTATGGCTACACCTTC 18 NA TRBV5-1 TRBD1 TRBJ1-2
CSARNTEAFF TGCAGCGCCAGGAACACTGAAGCTTTCTTT 10 NA TRBV29-1 NA TRBJ1-1
CASSFALPQLNTEAFF TGTGCCAGCAGTTTTGCCCTGCCACAATTGAACACTGAAGCTTTCTTT 16 NA TRBV28 NA TRBJ1-1
CASSAGGETQYF TGTGCCAGCAGCGCCGGAGGGGAGACCCAGTACTTC 12 NA TRBV9 NA TRBJ2-5
CASSLAAGGPQTQYF TGTGCCAGCAGCTTAGCGGCGGGAGGGCCCCAGACCCAGTACTTC 15 NA TRBV7-8 TRBD2 TRBJ2-5
CASSIRDSGSYEQYF TGTGCCAGTAGTATAAGGGACTCGGGTTCCTACGAGCAGTACTTC 15 NA TRBV19 NA TRBJ2-7
CASSLLGGRNQPQHF TGTGCCAGCAGTTTATTGGGGGGGAGGAATCAGCCCCAGCATTTT 15 NA TRBV27 NA TRBJ1-5
CASSDVGGGRSGELFF TGCGCCAGCAGTGATGTTGGAGGGGGCAGGTCCGGGGAGCTGTTTTTT 16 NA TRBV10-2 NA TRBJ2-2
CASSQGLADSSYEQYF TGCGCCAGCAGCCAAGGACTGGCGGATAGCTCCTACGAGCAGTACTTC 16 NA TRBV4-1 NA TRBJ2-7
CASSLAGGTSYEQYF TGTGCCAGCAGCTTAGCGGGAGGGACCTCCTACGAGCAGTACTTC 15 NA TRBV7-2 TRBD2 TRBJ2-7
CSARGSGRMNTEAFF TGCAGCGCAAGGGGGTCAGGGCGAATGAACACTGAAGCTTTCTTT 15 NA TRBV29-1 NA TRBJ1-1
CASSPSTELFSGNTIYF TGTGCCAGCTCACCGTCGACAGAGCTATTCTCTGGAAACACCATATATTTT 17 NA TRBV18 NA TRBJ1-3
CASNTVGYGYTF TGCGCCAGCAATACGGTCGGGTATGGCTACACCTTC 12 NA TRBV10-2 NA TRBJ1-2
CASSFGGRAEAFF TGTGCCAGCAGTTTCGGGGGGCGGGCTGAAGCTTTCTTT 13 NA TRBV12-3/TRBV12-4 NA TRBJ1-1
CASSFRDRGYEQYF TGTGCCAGCAGCTTCCGGGACAGGGGCTACGAGCAGTACTTC 14 NA TRBV7-3 TRBD1 TRBJ2-7
CASLGLGADTQYF TGTGCCAGCCTCGGCCTAGGGGCAGATACGCAGTATTTT 13 NA TRBV2 NA TRBJ2-3
CSASGGLAGGSLGETQYF TGCAGTGCTAGTGGGGGTCTAGCGGGAGGATCCTTAGGGGAGACCCAGTACTTC 18 NA TRBV20-1 TRBD2 TRBJ2-5
CASSYTGEQYF TGTGCCAGCAGTTATACGGGGGAGCAGTACTTC 11 NA TRBV6-5 NA TRBJ2-7
CAWNAQWATGDQPQHF TGTGCCTGGAACGCCCAATGGGCGACAGGGGATCAGCCCCAGCATTTT 16 few TRBV30 TRBD1 TRBJ1-5
CASSPPSGGSYEQYF TGCGCCAGCAGCCCCCCTTCGGGTGGCTCCTACGAGCAGTACTTC 15 NA TRBV4-1 NA TRBJ2-7
CASSLAPAVAYEQYF TGTGCCAGCAGCTTGGCCCCAGCGGTGGCTTACGAGCAGTACTTC 15 NA TRBV7-2 NA TRBJ2-7
CASSYLEIYSNQPQHF TGTGCCAGCAGTTACCTAGAAATTTATAGCAATCAGCCCCAGCATTTT 16 once TRBV6-4 NA TRBJ1-5
CASSQGHWGLQFF TGTGCCAGCAGCCAGGGGCACTGGGGTTTGCAGTTCTTC 13 NA TRBV14 NA TRBJ2-1
CASSLGPAGVNTEAFF TGTGCCAGCAGCTTAGGCCCCGCAGGGGTGAACACTGAAGCTTTCTTT 16 NA TRBV13 NA TRBJ1-1
CASSGAGTGPTGELFF TGTGCCAGCAGTGGGGCCGGGACAGGACCCACCGGGGAGCTGTTTTTT 16 once TRBV28 TRBD1 TRBJ2-2
CASKRPNTEAFF TGTGCCAGCAAGAGGCCGAACACTGAAGCTTTCTTT 12 NA TRBV6-5 NA TRBJ1-1
CASRAGGPINEQFF TGTGCCAGCAGGGCGGGAGGGCCTATCAATGAGCAGTTCTTC 14 once TRBV11-2 TRBD2 TRBJ2-1
CASRRSGPEQFF TGTGCCAGCCGACGAAGCGGACCCGAGCAGTTCTTC 12 once TRBV11-2 NA TRBJ2-1
CASSRLDRVVGIQYF TGTGCCAGCAGTCGCCTGGACAGGGTAGTAGGCATTCAGTACTTC 15 NA TRBV28 TRBD1 TRBJ2-4
CASTGGPRTGELFF TGTGCCAGCACGGGGGGGCCAAGAACCGGGGAGCTGTTTTTT 14 once TRBV6-1 TRBD2 TRBJ2-2
CASSLAPLGSPRDTQYF TGTGCCAGCAGCTTAGCCCCGCTGGGTAGCCCGCGAGATACGCAGTATTTT 17 NA TRBV7-6 NA TRBJ2-3
CASSQEVSGIPNTQYF TGCGCCAGCAGCCAAGAGGTTAGCGGGATACCAAATACGCAGTATTTT 16 NA TRBV4-1 TRBD2 TRBJ2-3
CASSLTGTGNTGELFF TGTGCCAGCAGTTTAACCGGGACAGGGAACACCGGGGAGCTGTTTTTT 16 NA TRBV28 TRBD1 TRBJ2-2
CASSLVPSGRFEQFF TGTGCCAGCAGCTTAGTCCCTAGCGGGAGATTTGAGCAGTTCTTC 15 NA TRBV7-2 TRBD2 TRBJ2-1
CASHKSPGTSDGGTDTQYF TGTGCCAGCCATAAGAGTCCCGGGACTAGCGACGGCGGCACAGATACGCAGTATTTT 19 once TRBV28 TRBD2 TRBJ2-3
CASGLGDSYEQYF TGTGCTAGTGGTTTAGGGGACAGTTACGAGCAGTACTTC 13 NA TRBV12-5 TRBD1 TRBJ2-7
CASSWDSNQPQHF TGTGCCAGCAGTTGGGACAGTAATCAGCCCCAGCATTTT 13 NA TRBV2 TRBD1 TRBJ1-5
CASRASGSNEQFF TGTGCCAGCAGAGCTAGCGGGAGTAATGAGCAGTTCTTC 13 NA TRBV3-1/TRBV3-2 TRBD2 TRBJ2-1
CASSPAGDYNEQFF TGTGCCAGCTCACCGGCGGGAGACTACAATGAGCAGTTCTTC 14 NA TRBV18 TRBD2 TRBJ2-1
CASSLSVFLNTEAFF TGCGCCAGCAGCTTATCGGTCTTTCTGAACACTGAAGCTTTCTTT 15 NA TRBV5-1 NA TRBJ1-1
CASSLEGREGVYGYTF TGTGCCAGCAGCTTAGAGGGCCGGGAGGGAGTCTATGGCTACACCTTC 16 NA TRBV11-3 NA TRBJ1-2
CASSDPTGVSGYTF TGTGCCAGCAGTGACCCCACAGGAGTTAGCGGCTACACCTTC 14 NA TRBV25-1 NA TRBJ1-2
CASSPSTGTVYSPLHF TGTGCCAGCAGTCCCTCTACCGGGACAGTTTATTCACCCCTCCACTTT 16 NA TRBV28 TRBD1 TRBJ1-6